This TCR beta chain was captured in a study of blood T cell repertoires in COVID-19. Ages ranged from about 18 to 89 years, with residence in 24 US areas. Cohort placement rested on clinical history that participants reported themselves. The V end was cut by 5 bases, the J end by 0 bases, with 14 bases between. The V gene's germline CDR1 is SEHNR and CDR2 FQNEAQ (reference sequence). The CDR3 length is 15 residues. Generated by immunoSEQ multiplex PCR, the TCRdb table keeps only in-frame clones and is missing some. Counted here are a few hundred thousand clones, 88% occurring once; the ten biggest clones make up approximately 2%.

This chain joins TRBV7-9 and TRBJ2-7; D may be TRBD1 (6 bases). This sequence originates from a woman aged 55-75 years in a cohort exposed to, infected with or recovered from COVID-19 (not recorded which). Sequences were obtained from PBMCs or T cells enriched from blood (not recorded which). The CDR3 DNA follows: TGTGCCAGCAGCCCGCAGGGGCCCCTCTCCTACGAGCAGTACTTC. It is translated as CASSPQGPLSYEQYF.